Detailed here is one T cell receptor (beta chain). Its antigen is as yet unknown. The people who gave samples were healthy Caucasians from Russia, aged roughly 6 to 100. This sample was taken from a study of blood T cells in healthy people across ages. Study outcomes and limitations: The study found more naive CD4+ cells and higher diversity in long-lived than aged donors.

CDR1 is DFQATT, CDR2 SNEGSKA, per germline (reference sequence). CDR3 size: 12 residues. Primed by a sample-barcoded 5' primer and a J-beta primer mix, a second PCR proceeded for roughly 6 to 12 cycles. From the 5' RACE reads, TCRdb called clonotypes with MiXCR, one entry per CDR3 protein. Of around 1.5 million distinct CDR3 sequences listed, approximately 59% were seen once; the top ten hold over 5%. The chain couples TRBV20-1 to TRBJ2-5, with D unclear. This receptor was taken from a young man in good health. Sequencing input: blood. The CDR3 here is CSSGPSRETQYF. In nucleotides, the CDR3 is TGCAGCTCCGGTCCGTCTAGAGAGACCCAGTACTTC.